The next 19 T cell receptor beta chains were all read from a single sample in a study of T-cell memory formation after mild COVID-19. TCRdb re-called the 5' RACE reads with MiXCR, one entry per CDR3 protein. The sample has 400,000 to 450,000 distinct CDR3 sequences; more than 15% are singletons. The sample was PBMCs or a T cell subset sorted from them (not recorded which). Every receptor here comes from a man aged 18 to 29 who had mild COVID-19 (a few samples of this study predate the infection). Cell type and time point are not known.

The chain links TRBV10-3 to TRBJ2-7; tentative D call: TRBD1 (5 bases). Trimming pared 6 bases from V and 0 bases from J, leaving 9 bases between. Germline V gives CDR1 ENHRY, CDR2 SYGVKD. The CDR3 is 13 amino acids. The CDR3 region has the DNA TGTGCCATCAGACAGGAGAGCTCCTACGAGCAGTACGTC. This sequence encodes CAIRQESSYEQYV.

This sequence joins TRBV4-1 and TRBJ1-5; 7 bases fit TRBD1. The V gene end was trimmed by 0 bases and the J gene end by 5 bases; junction bases not matched to a gene: 10. The CDR3 extends over 17 amino acids. CDR1 MGHRA and CDR2 YSYEKL come from the germline V gene. Written as DNA, the CDR3 is TGCGCCAGCAGCCAAGATTCTCCGGGACAGTCCCATCAGCCCCAGCATTTT. Amino acid sequence: CASSQDSPGQSHQPQHF.

This clonotype occurred many times. The DNA for the CDR3 is TGCGCCAGCAGCTTCAGACAGCATTTGGGTGAGCAGTTCTTC. This codes for CASSFRQHLGEQFF. This chain uses TRBV5-1 with TRBJ2-1; tentatively, D is TRBD1 (5 bases). This CDR3 spans 14 amino acids. Germline V lookup: CDR1 SGHRS, CDR2 YFSETQ. V lost 2 bases to trimming and J lost 9 bases, with 15 bases between them.

This clonotype was observed at least ten times. The rearrangement uses TRBV18 and TRBJ1-3, with D perhaps TRBD1 (6 bases). CDR3 length equals 13 residues. CDR1 KGHSH and CDR2 LQKENI come from the germline V gene. V was shortened by 6 bases and J by 2 bases, with 8 bases between the two germline ends. CDR3 region: CASSRDTGNTIYF. The CDR3 bases are TGTGCCAGCTCGCGGGACACTGGAAACACCATATATTTT. Full variable domain (missing parts from reference TRBV18 and TRBJ1-3): NAGVMQNPRHLVRRRGQEARLRCSPMKGHSHVYWYRQLPEEGLKFMVYLQKENIIDESGMPKERFSAEFPKEGPSILRIQQVVRGDSAAYFCASSRDTGNTIYFGEGSWLTVV.

This clonotype was seen only a few times. This chain links TRBV7-3 with TRBJ2-7; 10 bases line up with TRBD2. V trimming: 3 bases; J trimming: 5 bases; junction bases outside the gene matches: 1. This CDR3 region has 13 residues. Germline V CDR1 and CDR2: SGHTA, FQGTGA. The CDR3, as DNA: TGTGCCAGCAGCTTTCTAGCGGGGGACGAGCAGTACTTC. Protein product: CASSFLAGDEQYF.

J is TRBJ1-6 and V is TRBV5-4; no clear D gene. CDR3 size: 16 residues. Germline V gives CDR1 SGHNT, CDR2 YYREEE (reference sequence). V was pared by 0 bases and J by 7 bases, with 14 bases between. CDR3 bases: TGTGCCAGCAGCTTGGGGATTGGCAGAAAAAATTCACCCCTCCACTTT. Translation gives CASSLGIGRKNSPLHF.

This clonotype was counted between two and nine times. This chain connects TRBV5-1 to TRBJ2-2; 13 bases agree with TRBD2. Germline CDR1 is SGHRS and CDR2 is YFSETQ. V was pared by 5 bases and J by 7 bases, with 5 bases of the junction left unmatched. There are 15 residues in the CDR3. CDR3 protein: CASSGGLAGVGELFF. The CDR3 DNA is TGCGCCAGCAGTGGAGGACTAGCGGGAGTCGGGGAGCTGTTTTTT.

V and J are TRBV10-3 and TRBJ2-6, with 7 bases aligning to TRBD1. This CDR3 is built from 17 residues. V was clipped by 7 bases and J by 0 bases; unmatched bases: 9. Germline CDR1 ENHRY, CDR2 SYGVKD. The CDR3: CAITKGTVYSGANVLTF. As DNA, the CDR3 is TGTGCCATCACCAAAGGGACAGTTTACTCTGGGGCCAACGTCCTGACTTTC.

This clonotype was observed a handful of times. This sequence joins TRBV5-1 and TRBJ2-2; maybe TRBD1 (5 bases). In germline, CDR1 is SGHRS, CDR2 YFSETQ. Trimming left V 0 bases short and J 11 bases short, with 14 bases between. The CDR3 totals 14 residues. This chain's CDR3 is CASSLATGADELFF. The CDR3 region has the DNA TGCGCCAGCAGCTTGGCCACTGGGGCGGACGAGCTGTTTTTT.

J is TRBJ2-2 and V is TRBV7-9, with D perhaps given as TRBD1 or TRBD2 (5 bases each). CDR1 is SEHNR, CDR2 FQNEAQ, per germline (reference sequence). The CDR3 loop spans 15 amino acids. V was pared by 5 bases and J by 5 bases, with 15 bases between. CDR3 amino acids: CASSAPGPTTGELFF. The CDR3 region has the DNA TGTGCCAGCAGCGCGCCGGGGCCAACTACCGGGGAGCTGTTTTTT.

This clonotype has more than one count but fewer than ten. J is TRBJ2-1 and V is TRBV10-2, with no clear D. The CDR3 loop spans 13 amino acids. V shed 6 bases and J shed 6 bases, with 12 bases lying between them. CDR1 is WSHSY and CDR2 is SAAADI in the germline V gene. CDR3 sequence: CASRVFQSNEQFF. CDR3 sequence (DNA): TGCGCCAGCAGAGTTTTCCAAAGCAATGAGCAGTTCTTC.

This chain links TRBV20-1 with TRBJ2-5; no reliable D call. CDR3 length: 13 residues. Per germline, CDR1 DFQATT and CDR2 SNEGSKA (reference sequence). V dropped 3 bases and J dropped 2 bases, with 10 bases sitting between them. The CDR3 DNA reads TGCAGTGCTAGCGGGTTATGGCAAGAGACCCAGTACTTC. Amino acids: CSASGLWQETQYF.

At least ten counts were recorded for this clonotype. The junction departs from the called germline gene at one end, perhaps through a read error. This chain joins TRBV7-7 and TRBJ2-4, with TRBD1 identical over 10 bases. Per the germline V gene, CDR1 is SSHAT and CDR2 is FNYEAQ (reference sequence). The CDR3 length is 13 residues. The CDR3 sequence: CASSFGTGDIQYF. The CDR3 DNA sequence: TGTGCTAGCAGCTTCGGGACAGGGGACATTCAGTACTTC. The complete variable domain, with remaining parts taken from reference TRBV7-7 and TRBJ2-4, reads GAGVSQSPRYKVTKRGQDVTLRCDPISSHATLYWYQQALGQGPEFLTYFNYEAQPDKSGLPSDRFSAERPEGSISTLTIQRTEQRDSAMYRCASSFGTGDIQYFGAGTRLSVL.

This clonotype was seen a handful of times. V gene TRBV27 combines with J gene TRBJ2-7; no clear D gene. CDR3 length: 13 residues. Germline V gene data show CDR1 as MNHEY and CDR2 as SMNVEV (reference sequence). The ends were cut back, 5 bases at V and 7 bases at J, with 15 bases in the middle. The CDR3 sequence is CASSITRTLEQYF. For the CDR3, the DNA is TGTGCCAGCAGTATAACGCGGACCCTAGAGCAGTACTTC.

There are a few counts of this clonotype. The chain links TRBV7-9 to TRBJ2-6; perhaps TRBD1 as D (6 bases). Per the germline V gene, CDR1 is SEHNR and CDR2 is FQNEAQ (reference sequence). Trimming removed 8 bases at V and 0 bases at J, with 14 bases between. The CDR3 has 16 residues. This CDR3 is CASPAGDDSGANVLTF. The CDR3 region has the DNA TGTGCCAGCCCAGCAGGGGATGACTCTGGGGCCAACGTCCTGACTTTC.

The chain carries TRBV24-1 and TRBJ2-2; TRBD1 aligns across 8 bases. V dropped 4 bases and J dropped 6; count of bases not matched to a gene: 9. Germline loops: CDR1 KGHDR, CDR2 SFDVKD. This CDR3 is built from 16 residues. Here the CDR3 reads CATSDRGDRRPGELFF. For the CDR3, the DNA is TGTGCCACCAGTGACCGTGGGGACAGGCGGCCCGGGGAGCTGTTTTTT.

This sequence joins TRBV4-1 and TRBJ2-7; the D gene is possibly TRBD2 (6 bases). Germline CDR1 and CDR2: MGHRA and YSYEKL. CDR3 length: 15 residues. V lost 8 bases and J lost 3, with 20 bases in between. CDR3 residues: CASGSPGLPIYEQYF. CDR3 DNA sequence: TGCGCCAGCGGATCGCCGGGACTTCCTATCTACGAGCAGTACTTC.

This rearrangement joins TRBV7-8 to TRBJ1-1; a weak D match, TRBD1 (5 bases). This CDR3 region has 15 residues. Germline V gene data show CDR1 as SGHVS and CDR2 as FQNEAQ. V gave up 3 bases and J gave up 5 bases, with 16 bases separating them. DNA for the CDR3: TGTGCCAGCAGCTTTCGTCCTCTCGGGGGTACTGAAGCTTTCTTT. Amino acid sequence: CASSFRPLGGTEAFF.

The chain carries TRBV4-1 and TRBJ2-5; D is perhaps TRBD2 (6 bases). Trimming cost V 2 bases and J 3 bases, with 16 bases left between them. The germline CDR1 and CDR2 sequences are MGHRA and YSYEKL. The CDR3 extends over 16 amino acids. CDR3 in DNA: TGCGCCAGCAGCCAACCCTCAGCGGGCCCAAAAGAGACCCAGTACTTC. Translating it yields CASSQPSAGPKETQYF.